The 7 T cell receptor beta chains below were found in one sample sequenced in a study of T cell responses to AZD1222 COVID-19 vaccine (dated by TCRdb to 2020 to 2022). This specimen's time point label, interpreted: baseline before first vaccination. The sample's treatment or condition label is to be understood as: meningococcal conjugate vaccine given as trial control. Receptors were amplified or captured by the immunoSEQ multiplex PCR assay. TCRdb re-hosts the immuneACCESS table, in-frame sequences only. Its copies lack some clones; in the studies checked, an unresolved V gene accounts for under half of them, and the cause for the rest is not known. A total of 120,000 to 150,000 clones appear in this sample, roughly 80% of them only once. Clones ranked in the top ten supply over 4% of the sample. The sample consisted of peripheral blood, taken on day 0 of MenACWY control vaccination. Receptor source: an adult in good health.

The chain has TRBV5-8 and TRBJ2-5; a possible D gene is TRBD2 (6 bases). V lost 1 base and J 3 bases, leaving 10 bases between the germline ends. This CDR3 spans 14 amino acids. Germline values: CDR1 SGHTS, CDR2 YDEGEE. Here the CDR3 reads CASSLRVAEETQYF. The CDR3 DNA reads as TGTGCCAGCAGCTTGCGGGTAGCGGAAGAGACCCAGTACTTC.

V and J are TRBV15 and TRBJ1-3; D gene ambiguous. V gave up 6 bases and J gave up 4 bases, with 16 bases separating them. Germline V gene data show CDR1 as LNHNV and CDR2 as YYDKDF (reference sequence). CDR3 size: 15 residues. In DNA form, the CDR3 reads TGTGCCACCAGTAGGCCCCAGGCCTCCGGAAACACCATATATTTT. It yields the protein CATSRPQASGNTIYF.

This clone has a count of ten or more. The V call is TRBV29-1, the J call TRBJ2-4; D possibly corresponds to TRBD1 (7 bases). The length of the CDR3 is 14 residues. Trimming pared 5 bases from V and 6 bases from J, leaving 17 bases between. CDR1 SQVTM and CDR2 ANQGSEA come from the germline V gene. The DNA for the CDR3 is TGCAGCGTTCGCGGGACAGCTGGGAGAAACATTCAGTACTTC. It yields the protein CSVRGTAGRNIQYF.

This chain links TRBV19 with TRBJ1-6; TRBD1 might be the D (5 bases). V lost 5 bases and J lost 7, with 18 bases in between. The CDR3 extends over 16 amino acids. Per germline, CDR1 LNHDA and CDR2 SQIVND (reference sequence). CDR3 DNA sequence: TGTGCCAGTAGTGCAGCCCCCGGGACCGAGAATTCACCCCTCCACTTT. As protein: CASSAAPGTENSPLHF.

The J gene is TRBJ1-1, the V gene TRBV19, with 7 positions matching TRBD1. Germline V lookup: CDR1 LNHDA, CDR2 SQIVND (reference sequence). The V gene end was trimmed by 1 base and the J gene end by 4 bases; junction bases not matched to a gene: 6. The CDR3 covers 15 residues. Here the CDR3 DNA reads TGTGCCAGTAGTATAGCTCGGTCAGGGGGCACTGAAGCTTTCTTT. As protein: CASSIARSGGTEAFF.

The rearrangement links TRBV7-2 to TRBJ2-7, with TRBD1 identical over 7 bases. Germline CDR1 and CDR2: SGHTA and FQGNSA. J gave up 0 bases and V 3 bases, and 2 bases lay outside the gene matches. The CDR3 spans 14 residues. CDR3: CASSFYRGSYEQYF. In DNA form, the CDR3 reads TGTGCCAGCAGCTTTTACAGGGGCTCCTACGAGCAGTACTTC.

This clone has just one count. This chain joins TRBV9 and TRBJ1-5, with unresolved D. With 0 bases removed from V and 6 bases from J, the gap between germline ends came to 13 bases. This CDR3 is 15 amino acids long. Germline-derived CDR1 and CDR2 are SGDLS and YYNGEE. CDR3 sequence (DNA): TGTGCCAGCAGCGTAGAGGGAGGGATACGTCAGCCCCAGCATTTT. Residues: CASSVEGGIRQPQHF.